The 15 T cell receptor beta chains below were found in one sample sequenced in a study of cytomegalovirus exposure and HLA in healthy donors. Vbeta (60) and Jbeta (13) primers were used in the PCR. Profiled with immunoSEQ multiplex PCR; TCRdb holds only in-frame clones, not every one. The data show about 140,000 clones, 70% to 80% seen once. Material for sequencing was PBMCs. The source of these receptors is a young man in good health and CMV-seronegative.

V and J are TRBV30 and TRBJ2-5, with 9 nucleotides matching TRBD1. Germline CDR1 and CDR2: GTSNPN and SVGIG (reference sequence). The CDR3 runs 11 residues. V was clipped by 8 bases and J by 6 bases; unmatched bases: 4. CDR3 in DNA: TGTGCCGGGGACAGGGAGAAGACCCAGTACTTC. Translated: CAGDREKTQYF. The whole variable domain, remainder taken from reference TRBV30 and TRBJ2-5, is SQTIHQWPATLVQPVGSPLSLECTVEGTSNPNLYWYRQAAGRGLQLLFYSVGIGQISSEVPQNLSASRPQDRQFILSSKKLLLSDSGFYLCAGDREKTQYFGPGTRLLVL.

This clone was seen just once. This chain uses TRBV20-1 with TRBJ2-7; 8 bases match TRBD2. There are 11 residues in the CDR3. From germline, CDR1 is DFQATT and CDR2 SNEGSKA (reference sequence). Germline trimming cut 5 bases from V and 3 bases from J; bases unmatched to any gene: 0. CDR3 DNA: TGCAGTGCTGGGACTAGCTACGAGCAGTACTTC. Its protein product is CSAGTSYEQYF.

The J gene is TRBJ1-3, the V gene TRBV5-1; D is unclear. The CDR3 sequence is 15 residues long. Germline V gene lookup returns CDR1 SGHRS and CDR2 YFSETQ. Between the trimmed V and J ends, which lost 5 bases and 2 bases, there was a span of 14 bases. CDR3 protein: CASRRDGRPGNTIYF. In DNA form, the CDR3 reads TGCGCCAGCAGACGCGACGGCAGGCCTGGAAACACCATATATTTT.

The chain couples TRBV6-5 to TRBJ2-1, with 13 bases aligning to TRBD2. This CDR3 contains 16 residues. CDR1 is MNHEY, CDR2 SVGAGI, per germline. V lost 4 bases and J lost 4; bases outside the gene matches: 4. CDR3 sequence: CASSLGTSGIYNEQFF. CDR3 DNA sequence: TGTGCCAGCAGTTTGGGGACTAGCGGGATTTACAATGAGCAGTTCTTC.

The chain carries TRBV5-1 and TRBJ2-3; 7 bases fit TRBD1. Germline assignment: CDR1 SGHRS and CDR2 YFSETQ. The CDR3 runs 16 residues. With 0 bases clipped from V and 2 bases from J, the junction kept 6 bases outside the gene matches. The CDR3 coding sequence is TGCGCCAGCAGCTTGGGACGGGACAGATACACAGATACGCAGTATTTT. As protein: CASSLGRDRYTDTQYF. The complete variable domain, with remaining parts taken from reference TRBV5-1 and TRBJ2-3, reads KAGVTQTPRYLIKTRGQQVTLSCSPISGHRSVSWYQQTPGQGLQFLFEYFSETQRNKGNFPGRFSGRQFSNSRSEMNVSTLELGDSALYLCASSLGRDRYTDTQYFGPGTRLTVL.

This sequence joins TRBV5-1 and TRBJ1-1, with D hard to call. Germline CDR1 and CDR2: SGHRS and YFSETQ. V was shortened by 0 bases and J by 2 bases, with 8 bases between the two germline ends. The CDR3 contains 14 residues. The CDR3 protein is CASSLAATNTEAFF. The CDR3 DNA sequence: TGCGCCAGCAGCTTGGCCGCGACAAACACTGAAGCTTTCTTT.

The V and J genes are TRBV5-6 and TRBJ1-4, with D tentatively TRBD1 (6 bases). The V end was cut by 1 base, the J end by 5 bases, with 9 bases between. CDR3 size: 14 residues. From germline, CDR1 is SGHDT and CDR2 YYEEEE. The CDR3, as DNA: TGTGCCAGCAGCTTGAGGGGGTCAAATGAAAAACTGTTTTTT. Encoded protein: CASSLRGSNEKLFF. The full variable domain, in which reference TRBV5-6 and TRBJ1-4 provide the parts outside the CDR3, is DAGVTQSPTHLIKTRGQQVTLRCSPKSGHDTVSWYQQALGQGPQFIFQYYEEEERQRGNFPDRFSGHQFPNYSSELNVNALLLGDSALYLCASSLRGSNEKLFFGSGTQLSVL.

The chain links TRBV12-5 to TRBJ2-2; TRBD1 aligns across 12 bases. Trimming at V came to 6 bases and at J to 6 bases, leaving 5 bases not matched to a gene. Per the germline V gene, CDR1 is LGHNT and CDR2 is FRNRAP. The CDR3 length is 15 residues. CDR3 in DNA: TGTGCTAGTGGGGGGACAGGGGGCGTCTCCGGGGAGCTGTTTTTT. This gives the protein CASGGTGGVSGELFF.

The table lists this clone with a few counts. The chain has TRBV11-1 and TRBJ2-7; D perhaps matches TRBD1 (6 bases). The length of the CDR3 is 12 residues. The V gene's germline CDR1 is SGHAT and CDR2 FQDESV (reference sequence). Trimming took off 2 bases at V and 9 bases at J, with 11 bases between the two ends. The CDR3 region is CASSLIRGRQYF. The CDR3 bases are TGTGCCAGCAGCTTAATCAGGGGTCGGCAGTACTTC.

This chain joins TRBV6-1 and TRBJ2-5; 8 nucleotides line up with TRBD1. The DNA end is more similar to TRBJ2-7, so the J call may be wrong. Germline V CDR1 and CDR2: MNHNS, SASEGT. This CDR3 spans 13 amino acids. In DNA form, the CDR3 reads TGTGCCAGCAACGGACAGGGCCCCTACGAGCAGTACTTC. Translating gives CASNGQGPYEQYF.

The V gene is TRBV11-2, the J gene TRBJ1-4; 7 bases are shared with TRBD1. This CDR3 is 14 amino acids long. V lost 4 bases to trimming and J lost 5 bases; unmatched junction nucleotides: 4. The germline V gene has CDR1 SGHAT and CDR2 FQNNGV. CDR3 protein: CASSSDRRNEKLFF. The DNA for the CDR3 is TGTGCCAGCAGCTCGGACAGGCGGAATGAAAAACTGTTTTTT.

J is TRBJ2-2 and V is TRBV29-1; D may be TRBD1 (6 bases). Germline values: CDR1 SQVTM, CDR2 ANQGSEA. The CDR3 consists of 14 residues. V was clipped by 6 bases and J by 0 bases, with 11 bases between them. The CDR3 DNA follows: TGCAGCGTCCGGGACACGACGAACACCGGGGAGCTGTTTTTT. Translating gives CSVRDTTNTGELFF.

Comments on this clone: An end of the junction differs from the germline gene, which may be a read error. The chain uses TRBV7-9 and TRBJ1-1; D unclear. CDR3 length: 13 residues. Germline assignment: CDR1 SEHNR and CDR2 FQNEAQ (reference sequence). The CDR3 DNA reads TGTTCCAGCAGCCCTACTATGAACACTGAAGCTTTCTTT. Translation: CSSSPTMNTEAFF.

This chain links TRBV9 with TRBJ1-2, with 7 bases that match TRBD1. The CDR3 covers 14 residues. The germline V gene has CDR1 SGDLS and CDR2 YYNGEE. Trimming took 3 bases from V and 5 from J; bases not matched to a gene: 7. This chain's CDR3 is CASSGYRDSYGYTF. For the CDR3, the DNA is TGTGCCAGCAGCGGCTACCGGGACAGTTATGGCTACACCTTC. Supplemented by reference TRBV9 and TRBJ1-2, the full variable domain reads DSGVTQTPKHLITATGQRVTLRCSPRSGDLSVYWYQQSLDQGLQFLIQYYNGEERAKGNILERFSAQQFPDLHSELNLSSLELGDSALYFCASSGYRDSYGYTFGSGTRLTVV.

The gene calls are TRBV4-1 and TRBJ2-1; TRBD2 agrees at 7 bases. Per the germline V gene, CDR1 is MGHRA and CDR2 is YSYEKL. The CDR3 extends over 16 amino acids. The V and J ends lost 5 bases and 1 base, in that order; junction bases with no gene match: 8. The CDR3 sequence: CASSYSLADSYNEQFF. The CDR3 region has the DNA TGCGCCAGCAGCTACTCCCTAGCGGATTCCTACAATGAGCAGTTCTTC.